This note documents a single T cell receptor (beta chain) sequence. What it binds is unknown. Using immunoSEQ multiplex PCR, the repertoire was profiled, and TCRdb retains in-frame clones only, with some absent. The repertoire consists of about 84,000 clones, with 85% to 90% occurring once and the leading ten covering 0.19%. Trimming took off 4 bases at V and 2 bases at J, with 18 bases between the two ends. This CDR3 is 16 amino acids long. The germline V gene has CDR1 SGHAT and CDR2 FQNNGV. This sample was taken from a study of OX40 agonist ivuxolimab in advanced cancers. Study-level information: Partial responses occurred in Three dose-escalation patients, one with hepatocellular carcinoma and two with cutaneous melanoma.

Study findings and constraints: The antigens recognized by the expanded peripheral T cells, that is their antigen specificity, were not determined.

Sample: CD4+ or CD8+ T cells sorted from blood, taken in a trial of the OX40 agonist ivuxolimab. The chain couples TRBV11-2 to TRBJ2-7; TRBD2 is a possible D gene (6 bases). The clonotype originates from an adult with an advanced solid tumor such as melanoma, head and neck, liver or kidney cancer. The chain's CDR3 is CASSSLRRENPYEQYV. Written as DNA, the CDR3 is TGTGCCAGCAGCTCTCTCAGGCGGGAAAATCCCTACGAGCAGTACGTC.